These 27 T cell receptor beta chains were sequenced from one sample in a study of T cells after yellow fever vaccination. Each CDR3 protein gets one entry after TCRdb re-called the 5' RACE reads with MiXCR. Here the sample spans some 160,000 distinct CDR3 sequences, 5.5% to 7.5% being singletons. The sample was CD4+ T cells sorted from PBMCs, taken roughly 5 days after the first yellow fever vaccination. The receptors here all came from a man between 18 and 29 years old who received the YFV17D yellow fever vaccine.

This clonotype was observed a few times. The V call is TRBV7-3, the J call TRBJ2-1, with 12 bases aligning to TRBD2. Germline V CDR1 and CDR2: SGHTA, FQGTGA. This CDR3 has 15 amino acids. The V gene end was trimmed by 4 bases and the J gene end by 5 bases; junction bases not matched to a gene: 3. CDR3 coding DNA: TGTGCCAGCAGCTCCCGACTAGCGGGGGACAATGAGCAGTTCTTC. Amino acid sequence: CASSSRLAGDNEQFF.

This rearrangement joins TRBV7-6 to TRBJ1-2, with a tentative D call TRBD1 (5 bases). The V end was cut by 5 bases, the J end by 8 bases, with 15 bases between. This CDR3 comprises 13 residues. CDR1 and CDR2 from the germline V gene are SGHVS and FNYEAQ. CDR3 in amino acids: CASSDYTRVGYTF. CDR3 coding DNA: TGTGCCAGCAGCGATTATACCAGGGTGGGCTACACCTTC.

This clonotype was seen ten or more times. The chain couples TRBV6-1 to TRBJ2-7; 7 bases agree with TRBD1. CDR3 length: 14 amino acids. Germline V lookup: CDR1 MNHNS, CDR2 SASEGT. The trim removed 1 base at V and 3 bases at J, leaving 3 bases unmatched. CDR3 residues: CASSEGTGNYEQYV. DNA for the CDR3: TGTGCCAGCAGTGAAGGGACAGGAAACTACGAGCAGTACGTC.

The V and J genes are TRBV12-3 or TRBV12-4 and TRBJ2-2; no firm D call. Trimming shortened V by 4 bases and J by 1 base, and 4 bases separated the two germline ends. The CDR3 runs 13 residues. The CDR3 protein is CASSSRNTGELFF. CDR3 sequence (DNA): TGTGCCAGCAGTTCCCGGAACACCGGGGAGCTGTTTTTT.

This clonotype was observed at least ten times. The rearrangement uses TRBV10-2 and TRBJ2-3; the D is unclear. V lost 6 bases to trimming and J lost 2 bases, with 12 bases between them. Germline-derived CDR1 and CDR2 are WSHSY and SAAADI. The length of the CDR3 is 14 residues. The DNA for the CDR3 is TGCGCCAGCAGACTTGACGGCTACACAGATACGCAGTATTTT. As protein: CASRLDGYTDTQYF.

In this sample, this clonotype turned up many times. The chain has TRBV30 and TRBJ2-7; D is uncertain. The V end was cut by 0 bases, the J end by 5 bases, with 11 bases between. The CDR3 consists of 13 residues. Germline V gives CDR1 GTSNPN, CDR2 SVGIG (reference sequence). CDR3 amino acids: CAWSVGWDHEQYF. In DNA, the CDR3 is TGTGCCTGGAGTGTAGGCTGGGATCACGAGCAGTACTTC.

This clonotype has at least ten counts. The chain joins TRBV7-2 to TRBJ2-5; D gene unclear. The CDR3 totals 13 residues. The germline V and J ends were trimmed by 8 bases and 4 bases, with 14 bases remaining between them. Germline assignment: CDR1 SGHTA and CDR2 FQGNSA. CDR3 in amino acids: CASQIWTGETQYF. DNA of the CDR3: TGTGCCAGCCAAATCTGGACGGGAGAGACCCAGTACTTC.

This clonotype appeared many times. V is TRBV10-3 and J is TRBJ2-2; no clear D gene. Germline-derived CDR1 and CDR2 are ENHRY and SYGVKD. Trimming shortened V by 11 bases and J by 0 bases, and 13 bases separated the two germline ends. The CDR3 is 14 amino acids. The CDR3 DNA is TGTGCCGTCTCGGTAGGGTCGAACACCGGGGAGCTGTTTTTT. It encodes CAVSVGSNTGELFF.

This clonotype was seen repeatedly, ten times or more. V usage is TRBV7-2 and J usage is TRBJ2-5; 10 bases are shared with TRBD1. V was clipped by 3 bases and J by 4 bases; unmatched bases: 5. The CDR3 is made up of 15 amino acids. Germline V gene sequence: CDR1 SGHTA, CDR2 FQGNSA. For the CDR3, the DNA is TGTGCCAGCAGCTTTGACAGGGGGCGAACAGAGACCCAGTACTTC. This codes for CASSFDRGRTETQYF.

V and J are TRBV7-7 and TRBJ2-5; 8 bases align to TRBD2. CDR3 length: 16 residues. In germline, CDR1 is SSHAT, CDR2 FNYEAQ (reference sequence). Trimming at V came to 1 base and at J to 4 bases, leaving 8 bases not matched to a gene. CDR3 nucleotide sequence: TGTGCCAGCAGCTTAGGGGCCCAGCGGGGGTCAGAGACCCAGTACTTC. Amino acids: CASSLGAQRGSETQYF.

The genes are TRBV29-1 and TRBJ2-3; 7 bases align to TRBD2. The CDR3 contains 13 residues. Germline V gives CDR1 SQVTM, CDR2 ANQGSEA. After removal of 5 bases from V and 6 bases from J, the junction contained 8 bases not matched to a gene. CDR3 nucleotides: TGCAGCGTTAGCGGGGCGTCTATGGATACGCAGTATTTT. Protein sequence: CSVSGASMDTQYF.

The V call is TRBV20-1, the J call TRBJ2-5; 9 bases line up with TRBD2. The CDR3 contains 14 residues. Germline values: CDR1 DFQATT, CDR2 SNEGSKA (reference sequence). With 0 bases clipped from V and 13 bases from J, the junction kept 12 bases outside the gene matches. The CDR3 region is CSARDFPPGLAPYF. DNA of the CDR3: TGCAGTGCTAGAGATTTCCCACCGGGACTAGCTCCGTACTTC.

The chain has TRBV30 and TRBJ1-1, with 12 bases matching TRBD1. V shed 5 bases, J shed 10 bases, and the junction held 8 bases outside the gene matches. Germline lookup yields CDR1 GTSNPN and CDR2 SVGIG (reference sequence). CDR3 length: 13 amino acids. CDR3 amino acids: CAWGTGGVQRAFF. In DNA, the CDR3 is TGTGCCTGGGGGACAGGGGGCGTGCAGCGAGCTTTCTTT.

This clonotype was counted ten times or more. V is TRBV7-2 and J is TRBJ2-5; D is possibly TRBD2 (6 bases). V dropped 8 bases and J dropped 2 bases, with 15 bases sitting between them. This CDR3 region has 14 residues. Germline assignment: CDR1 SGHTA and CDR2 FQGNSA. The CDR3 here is CASAPSSVQETQYF. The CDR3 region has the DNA TGTGCCAGCGCCCCCTCTAGCGTGCAAGAGACCCAGTACTTC.

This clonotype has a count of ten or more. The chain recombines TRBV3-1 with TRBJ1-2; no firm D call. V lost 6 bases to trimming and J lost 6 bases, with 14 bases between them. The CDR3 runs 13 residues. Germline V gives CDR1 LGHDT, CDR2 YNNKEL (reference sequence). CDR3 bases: TGTGCCAGCAGGTCCTCGAGGGCCCATGGCTACACCTTC. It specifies CASRSSRAHGYTF.

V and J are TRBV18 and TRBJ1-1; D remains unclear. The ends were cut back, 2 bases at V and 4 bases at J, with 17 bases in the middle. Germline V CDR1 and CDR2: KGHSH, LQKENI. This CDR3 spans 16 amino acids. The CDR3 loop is CASSPLSRARSTEAFF. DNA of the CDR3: TGTGCCAGCTCACCATTATCGAGGGCCCGTAGCACTGAAGCTTTCTTT.

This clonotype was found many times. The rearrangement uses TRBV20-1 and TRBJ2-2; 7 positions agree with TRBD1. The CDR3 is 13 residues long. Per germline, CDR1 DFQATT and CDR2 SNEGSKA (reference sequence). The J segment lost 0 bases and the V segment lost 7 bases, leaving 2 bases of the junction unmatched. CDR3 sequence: CSVGGSNTGELFF. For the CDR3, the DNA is TGCAGTGTAGGGGGCTCGAACACCGGGGAGCTGTTTTTT.

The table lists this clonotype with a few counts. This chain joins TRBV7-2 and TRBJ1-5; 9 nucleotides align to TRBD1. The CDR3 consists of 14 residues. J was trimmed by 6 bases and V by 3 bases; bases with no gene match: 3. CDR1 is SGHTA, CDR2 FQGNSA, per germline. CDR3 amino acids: CASSFGTGFQPQHF. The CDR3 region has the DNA TGTGCCAGCAGCTTCGGGACAGGGTTTCAGCCCCAGCATTTT.

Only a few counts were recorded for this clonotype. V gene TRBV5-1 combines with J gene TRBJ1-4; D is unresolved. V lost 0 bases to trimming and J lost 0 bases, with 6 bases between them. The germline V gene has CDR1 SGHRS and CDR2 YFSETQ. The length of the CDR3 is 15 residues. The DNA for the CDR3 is TGCGCCAGCAGCTTGGGGCCGGCAACTAATGAAAAACTGTTTTTT. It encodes CASSLGPATNEKLFF.

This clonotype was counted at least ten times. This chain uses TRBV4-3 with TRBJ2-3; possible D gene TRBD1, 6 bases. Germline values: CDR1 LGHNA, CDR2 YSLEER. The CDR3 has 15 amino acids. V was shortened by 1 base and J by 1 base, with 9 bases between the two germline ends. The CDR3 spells CASSQVPGGTDTQYF. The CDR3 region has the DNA TGCGCCAGCAGCCAAGTTCCAGGGGGCACAGATACGCAGTATTTT.

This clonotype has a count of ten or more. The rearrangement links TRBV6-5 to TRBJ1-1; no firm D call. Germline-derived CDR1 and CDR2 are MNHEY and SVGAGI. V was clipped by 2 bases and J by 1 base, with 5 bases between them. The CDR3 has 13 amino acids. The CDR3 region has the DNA TGTGCCAGCAGTTACGTGGCGAACACTGAAGCTTTCTTT. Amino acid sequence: CASSYVANTEAFF.

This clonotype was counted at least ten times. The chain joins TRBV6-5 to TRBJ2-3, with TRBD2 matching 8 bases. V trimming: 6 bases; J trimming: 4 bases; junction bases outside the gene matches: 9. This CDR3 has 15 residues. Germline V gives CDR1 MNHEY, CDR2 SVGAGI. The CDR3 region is CASRLGGAGSDTQYF. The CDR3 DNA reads TGTGCCAGCAGACTCGGGGGGGCCGGTTCAGATACGCAGTATTTT.

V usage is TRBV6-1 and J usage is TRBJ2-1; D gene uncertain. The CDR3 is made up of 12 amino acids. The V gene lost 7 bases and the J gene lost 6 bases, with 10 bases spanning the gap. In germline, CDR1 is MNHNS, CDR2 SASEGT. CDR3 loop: CASMLSINEQFF. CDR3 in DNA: TGTGCCAGCATGTTGTCGATCAATGAGCAGTTCTTC.

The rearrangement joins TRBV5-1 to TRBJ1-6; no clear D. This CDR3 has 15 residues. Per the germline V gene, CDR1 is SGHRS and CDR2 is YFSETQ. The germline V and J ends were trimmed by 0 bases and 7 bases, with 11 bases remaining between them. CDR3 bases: TGCGCCAGCAGCTTGGACACGGCCCTCAATTCACCCCTCCACTTT. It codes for CASSLDTALNSPLHF.

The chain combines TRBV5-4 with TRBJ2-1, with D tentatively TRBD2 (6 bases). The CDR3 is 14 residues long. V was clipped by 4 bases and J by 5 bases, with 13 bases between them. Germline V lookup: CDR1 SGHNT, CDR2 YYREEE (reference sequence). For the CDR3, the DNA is TGTGCCAGCAGCGCGGGATGGGAGAACAATGAGCAGTTCTTC. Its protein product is CASSAGWENNEQFF.

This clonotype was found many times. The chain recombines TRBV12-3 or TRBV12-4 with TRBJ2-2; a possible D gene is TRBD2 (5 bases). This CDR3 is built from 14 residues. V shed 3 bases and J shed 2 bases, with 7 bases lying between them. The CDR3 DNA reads TGTGCCAGCAGTTTCCGGGGTAACACCGGGGAGCTGTTTTTT. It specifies CASSFRGNTGELFF.

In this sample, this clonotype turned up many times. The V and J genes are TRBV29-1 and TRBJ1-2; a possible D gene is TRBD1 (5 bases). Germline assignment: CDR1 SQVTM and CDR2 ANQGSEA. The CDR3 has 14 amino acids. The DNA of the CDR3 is TGCAGTAACCACGAGGGGACCCGCAACTATGGCTACACCTTC. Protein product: CSNHEGTRNYGYTF.